One and the same sample provided the 5 T cell receptor beta chains below, sequenced in a study of blood T cell repertoires in COVID-19. Produced via immunoSEQ multiplex PCR; TCRdb's table is partial and in-frame only. The repertoire includes 150,000 to 200,000 clones, 88% of them detected once, and approximately 4.5% sits in the top ten. The source material was peripheral blood. The receptors originated from a human donor in a cohort sampled during active COVID-19.

This chain's CDR3 is CASSFTGYEQYF. CDR3 in DNA: TGTGCCAGCAGCTTTACGGGATACGAGCAGTACTTC. The genes are TRBV7-9 and TRBJ2-7; D possibly corresponds to TRBD2 (5 bases). Trimming pared 3 bases from V and 4 bases from J, leaving 7 bases between. This CDR3 contains 12 residues. The germline CDR1 and CDR2 sequences are SEHNR and FQNEAQ (reference sequence).

The sample holds a few counts of this clone. The chain combines TRBV5-4 with TRBJ2-7; 9 bases line up with TRBD1. V gave up 4 bases and J gave up 6 bases; unmatched junction bases: 5. Germline loops: CDR1 SGHNT, CDR2 YYREEE (reference sequence). This CDR3 is 13 amino acids long. The CDR3, as DNA: TGTGCCAGCAGCGTAACAGGGGGCCGCGAGCAGTACTTC. It yields the protein CASSVTGGREQYF.

The chain recombines TRBV7-2 with TRBJ2-3, with a weak D call TRBD2 (6 bases). Germline values: CDR1 SGHTA, CDR2 FQGNSA. V was clipped by 3 bases and J by 2 bases, with 15 bases between them. The CDR3 runs to 16 residues. The CDR3 is CASSFLGGDPTDTQYF. The CDR3, as DNA: TGTGCCAGCAGCTTTTTGGGCGGGGACCCCACAGATACGCAGTATTTT.

This sequence joins TRBV19 and TRBJ2-5, with 11 bases that match TRBD2. The CDR3 has 16 amino acids. Unmatched junction bases numbered 4, after V lost 0 bases and J lost 4 bases. Germline V gene sequence: CDR1 LNHDA, CDR2 SQIVND (reference sequence). This CDR3 is CASSIDLAGGTETQYF. CDR3 nucleotide sequence: TGTGCCAGTAGTATAGATCTAGCGGGAGGAACAGAGACCCAGTACTTC.

The rearrangement links TRBV4-3 to TRBJ2-7; the match to TRBD1 covers 9 bases. V shed 4 bases and J 5 bases; nucleotides not matched to a gene: 9. The CDR3 runs to 15 residues. The germline V gene encodes CDR1 LGHNA and CDR2 YSLEER. CDR3 sequence: CASSLDGTGIDEQYF. The CDR3, as DNA: TGCGCCAGCAGCCTAGACGGGACAGGGATCGACGAGCAGTACTTC.